The entry that follows covers one T cell receptor beta chain sequence. The antigen it recognizes is unknown. The sample holds no much larger clone one base away, and base qualities are not on file. The CDR3 numbers 10 residues from cysteine through phenylalanine. Only the CDR3 part of the read is kept: 30 bases, read in frame from the first base. CDR1 and CDR2 are read off the germline V gene (reference sequence) as MNHEY and SMNVEV. At the junction V is shortened by 8 bases and J by 10 bases, with 6 bases in between. This specimen's treatment or condition label, interpreted: allogeneic hematopoietic cell transplantation with graft depleted of TCRalphabeta T cells and CD19 B cells. The children who served as transplant recipients had been given grafts of TCRalphabeta/CD19-depleted allogeneic hematopoietic cells. The sample originates from a study of T-cell reconstitution after alpha-beta-depleted transplantation in children (dated by TCRdb to between 2015 and 2016). Looking at the study overall: The study quantitatively tracked T-cell immune reconstitution after TCRalphabeta/CD19-depleted allogeneic hematopoietic cell transplantation in children using TCR repertoire profiling.

The method was PCR. Sequenced using an Illumina HiSeq 2500. To normalize quantification of the TCRbeta repertoire, the TCR libraries were built with molecular barcoding that relied on unique molecular identifiers. TCRdb reprocessing: public reads trimmed at Q25 with fastp, clones called with MiXCR, in-frame beta chains kept. Every CDR3 protein is listed once, alongside the most common genes and DNA of its rows. This sample is represented by around 960,000 distinct CDR3 sequences; about 26% of them were singletons. Clones ranked in the top ten supply roughly 31% of the sample. The paper as a whole reports these results and caveats: The high TCRbeta diversity at day 60 in some patients was ascribed to recipient T cells and intrathymic progenitors that had survived conditioning. The apparently early alphabetaT-cell count recovery about two months after transplant was reportedly dependent on only several hundred rapidly expanded clones derived from non-depleted graft cells. Over subsequent months, a decline in hyperexpanded clone frequencies was noted, and after one year, T-cell counts and TCRbeta diversity were mostly ascribed to newly produced T cells.

Specimen: PBMCs, mostly from graft donor cells, collected 360 days after TCRalphabeta/CD19-depleted stem cell transplant. The sequence derives from a boy under three years old who had a stem cell transplant for SCID, so the T cells may come from the graft donor. This sequence uses TRBV27 and TRBJ1-6; the D gene remains uncertain. At the DNA level, the sequence is TGTGCCAGCGGTAAATCACCCCTCCACTTT. Its protein reads: CASGKSPLHF.